The rows below give T cell receptor beta chains drawn from one sample of a study of metastatic and nonmetastatic thyroid tumors. TCRdb re-called the PCR reads with MiXCR. The data hold 20,000 or so clones, with under 35% observed a single time. Sequencing input: blood. Receptors originate from a female donor with papillary thyroid cancer or a benign thyroid nodule (not recorded which). Some clones in this sample may be carry-over from other donors' samples. CDR3s include the opening cysteine and the closing phenylalanine or tryptophan. Fields, in order: CDR3 protein, J gene, V gene, CDR3 length.

CAWFPGVGGYTF | TRBJ1-2 | TRBV30 | 12
CASSSNHRGEQYF | TRBJ2-7 | TRBV7-3 | 13
CSARDRGNQPQHF | TRBJ1-5 | TRBV20-1 | 13
CAISVGRYYNEQFF | TRBJ2-1 | TRBV10-3 | 14
CASSSSTSAYNEQFF | TRBJ2-1 | TRBV27 | 15
CSATSSYNYVYTF | TRBJ1-2 | TRBV20-1 | 13
CASSQKGGANVLTF | TRBJ2-6 | TRBV27 | 14
CASSLIPGSQPQHF | TRBJ1-5 | TRBV28 | 14
CASSQDRRYEQYF | TRBJ2-7 | TRBV4-3 | 13
CASSLVSQATYEQYF | TRBJ2-7 | TRBV11-2 | 15
CASSRTGQDQPQHF | TRBJ1-5 | TRBV3-1 | 14
CASSTGTSGSSTDTQYF | TRBJ2-3 | TRBV9 | 17
CASSLGASQHF | TRBJ1-5 | TRBV6-1 | 11
CASRELLRDRGYTGELFF | TRBJ2-2 | TRBV28 | 18
CASSAQGAYNEQFF | TRBJ2-1 | TRBV2 | 14
CASSPDGGGSYEQYF | TRBJ2-7 | TRBV6-1 | 15
CASSLDRLSSEAFF | TRBJ1-1 | TRBV7-9 | 14
CSARELGRADEQFF | TRBJ2-1 | TRBV20-1 | 14
CASSQDLAGGTDTQYF | TRBJ2-3 | TRBV4-2 | 16
CASSFGGLGVYEQYF | TRBJ2-7 | TRBV12-3/TRBV12-4 | 15
CASSLARRLAGGPGEQFF | TRBJ2-1 | TRBV7-8 | 18
CASSLGQGDTQYF | TRBJ2-3 | TRBV7-9 | 13
CASSYSTSYEQYF | TRBJ2-7 | TRBV6-6 | 13
CASSYSGGSLNKQYF | TRBJ2-7 | TRBV6-2/TRBV6-3 | 15
CASSRGQGFGYTF | TRBJ1-2 | TRBV27 | 13
CAWSDGTGYSPLHF | TRBJ1-6 | TRBV30 | 14
CASNSPPGGGEDFF | TRBJ1-1 | TRBV6-1 | 14
CAFSREGADTQYF | TRBJ2-3 | TRBV10-3 | 13
CASSEPIPRVENTGELFF | TRBJ2-2 | TRBV6-1 | 18
CASGETDTQYF | TRBJ2-3 | TRBV12-3/TRBV12-4 | 11
CASSISTMNTEAFF | TRBJ1-1 | TRBV19 | 14
CASSFTSPGTSGYNEQFF | TRBJ2-1 | TRBV7-3 | 18
CASSMKPGQPQHF | TRBJ1-5 | TRBV19 | 13
CSARSESYGAFF | TRBJ1-1 | TRBV20-1 | 12